A selection of T cell receptor beta chains follows, all from one sample in a study of identical twins. One entry per CDR3 protein results from TCRdb running MiXCR on the 5' RACE reads. Of 500,000 to 700,000 distinct CDR3 sequences detected, 7% to 7.5% appear once; the ten largest clones hold 1.6%. The sample was also linked to a second study, of yellow fever vaccine responses in identical twins.

Specimen: PBMCs. These receptors came from a woman aged 18-35 years in good health. Both conserved end residues are part of each CDR3. A D gene is named only where the DNA matches it firmly. Only some rows state a clone size, as once, few, many or a class for expanded clones.

D gene: NA; clone size: few; V gene: TRBV5-1; J gene: TRBJ1-1; CDR3 DNA: TGCGCCAGCAGCTTAGGGTCGGGGTCCATGAACACTGAAGCTTTCTTT; CDR3 protein: CASSLGSGSMNTEAFF
D gene: NA; clone size: NA; V gene: TRBV7-6; J gene: TRBJ2-2; CDR3 DNA: TGTGCCAGCAGCGTAACAGGGACCGGGGAGCTGTTTTTT; CDR3 protein: CASSVTGTGELFF
D gene: NA; clone size: once; V gene: TRBV18; J gene: TRBJ2-1; CDR3 DNA: TGTGCCAGCTCACCAATCAACACCGACAATAACAATGAGCAGTTCTTC; CDR3 protein: CASSPINTDNNNEQFF
D gene: NA; clone size: few; V gene: TRBV5-4; J gene: TRBJ2-1; CDR3 DNA: TGTGCCAGCAGCCCCGCTCCCGGGCGCCTCTCCTACAATGAGCAGTTCTTC; CDR3 protein: CASSPAPGRLSYNEQFF
D gene: NA; clone size: NA; V gene: TRBV7-9; J gene: TRBJ1-1; CDR3 DNA: TGTGCCAGCAGCCATTCGGTTACGAACACTGAAGCTTTCTTT; CDR3 protein: CASSHSVTNTEAFF
D gene: NA; clone size: many; V gene: TRBV11-2; J gene: TRBJ1-1; CDR3 DNA: TGTGCCAGCAGCAAAGCCGGGATCGGGAGAACTTTCTTT; CDR3 protein: CASSKAGIGRTFF
D gene: TRBD1; clone size: NA; V gene: TRBV18; J gene: TRBJ2-2; CDR3 DNA: TGTGCCAGCTCACCGCAGGACAGGGCGAACACCGGGGAGCTGTTTTTT; CDR3 protein: CASSPQDRANTGELFF
D gene: TRBD1; clone size: NA; V gene: TRBV20-1; J gene: TRBJ2-1; CDR3 DNA: TGCAGTGCGATGGACAGGGGGTTCTTTGACGTTAATGAGCAGTTCTTC; CDR3 protein: CSAMDRGFFDVNEQFF
D gene: NA; clone size: few; V gene: TRBV5-1; J gene: TRBJ2-1; CDR3 DNA: TGCGCCAGCAGCCTGGGAGGGGACAGCCGGCAGTTCTTC; CDR3 protein: CASSLGGDSRQFF
D gene: NA; clone size: NA; V gene: TRBV7-6; J gene: TRBJ2-5; CDR3 DNA: TGTGCCAGCAGCAGTTTCCTAGAGACCCAGTACTTC; CDR3 protein: CASSSFLETQYF
D gene: NA; clone size: NA; V gene: TRBV12-3/TRBV12-4; J gene: TRBJ1-2; CDR3 DNA: TGTGCCAGCAGTTTAGTAGGGACTGATGGCTACACCTTC; CDR3 protein: CASSLVGTDGYTF
D gene: NA; clone size: many; V gene: TRBV4-2; J gene: TRBJ1-1; CDR3 DNA: TGTGCCAGCAGCCAAGATCTGAACGTCCTTGAAGCTTTCTTT; CDR3 protein: CASSQDLNVLEAFF
D gene: TRBD2; clone size: NA; V gene: TRBV9; J gene: TRBJ2-2; CDR3 DNA: TGTGCCAGCAGCGTACGAGCGGGAGGCCCCGGGGAGCTGTTTTTT; CDR3 protein: CASSVRAGGPGELFF
D gene: TRBD1; clone size: NA; V gene: TRBV29-1; J gene: TRBJ2-7; CDR3 DNA: TGCAGCGTTGAGGGACAGGTATCCTACGAGCAGTACTTC; CDR3 protein: CSVEGQVSYEQYF
D gene: TRBD2; clone size: many; V gene: TRBV5-1; J gene: TRBJ2-3; CDR3 DNA: TGCGCCAGCAGCTTCGGGCTAGCGGGAGACCCTGGGGCAGATACGCAGTATTTT; CDR3 protein: CASSFGLAGDPGADTQYF
D gene: NA; clone size: many; V gene: TRBV12-3/TRBV12-4; J gene: TRBJ1-5; CDR3 DNA: TGTGCCAGCAGTCGGGGCAATCAGCCCCAGCATTTT; CDR3 protein: CASSRGNQPQHF
D gene: NA; clone size: many; V gene: TRBV5-1; J gene: TRBJ2-3; CDR3 DNA: TGCGCCAGCCTCCACGCGGAAACTAGCACAGATACGCAGTATTTT; CDR3 protein: CASLHAETSTDTQYF
D gene: NA; clone size: many; V gene: TRBV5-1; J gene: TRBJ1-2; CDR3 DNA: TGCGCCAGCAGCTTGGTCAGGGGCTCTAACTATGGCTACACCTTC; CDR3 protein: CASSLVRGSNYGYTF
D gene: NA; clone size: many; V gene: TRBV5-1; J gene: TRBJ1-2; CDR3 DNA: TGCGCCAGCAGCTTGGATGACACGAACTATGGCTACACCTTC; CDR3 protein: CASSLDDTNYGYTF
D gene: NA; clone size: many; V gene: TRBV20-1; J gene: TRBJ2-1; CDR3 DNA: TGCAGTGCCCAGACAGGCTCATCCCTCCATGAGCAGTTCTTC; CDR3 protein: CSAQTGSSLHEQFF
D gene: NA; clone size: NA; V gene: TRBV4-1; J gene: TRBJ1-5; CDR3 DNA: TGCGCCAGCAGCCAAGATGACACCATCAATCAGCCCCAGCATTTT; CDR3 protein: CASSQDDTINQPQHF
D gene: TRBD2; clone size: NA; V gene: TRBV28; J gene: TRBJ2-7; CDR3 DNA: TGTGCCAGCAGTTCCCCCGGGACTAGCGGGAGGGGCGAGCAGTACTTC; CDR3 protein: CASSSPGTSGRGEQYF
D gene: NA; clone size: many; V gene: TRBV15; J gene: TRBJ2-2; CDR3 DNA: TGTGCCACCAGAGACCCCCTATTAGGCCCCACCGGGGAGCTGTTTTTT; CDR3 protein: CATRDPLLGPTGELFF
D gene: TRBD2; clone size: many; V gene: TRBV5-6; J gene: TRBJ2-1; CDR3 DNA: TGTGCCAGCAGCTTCCGGGCTAGCGGGGGAAATGAGCAGTTCTTC; CDR3 protein: CASSFRASGGNEQFF
D gene: NA; clone size: few; V gene: TRBV27; J gene: TRBJ1-2; CDR3 DNA: TGTGCCAGCAGTCAAAAGGCGGGTGGACCGACCCAGAACTATGGCTACACCTTC; CDR3 protein: CASSQKAGGPTQNYGYTF
D gene: TRBD1; clone size: many; V gene: TRBV2; J gene: TRBJ2-1; CDR3 DNA: TGTGCCAGCAGTGAAAAATCGGGACAGGGATGTTTC; CDR3 protein: CASSEKSGQGCF
D gene: TRBD1; clone size: many; V gene: TRBV3-1; J gene: TRBJ1-5; CDR3 DNA: TGCGCCAGCAGCTTGGGGACAGGGAGCAATCAGCCCCAGCATTTT; CDR3 protein: CASSLGTGSNQPQHF
D gene: TRBD2; clone size: NA; V gene: TRBV10-2; J gene: TRBJ2-3; CDR3 DNA: TGCGCCAGCAGTGATTGGACTAGCGGGGGGGCAGATACGCAGTATTTT; CDR3 protein: CASSDWTSGGADTQYF
D gene: NA; clone size: few; V gene: TRBV2; J gene: TRBJ2-5; CDR3 DNA: TGTGCCAGCGGGGCGGAGACCCAGTACTTC; CDR3 protein: CASGAETQYF
D gene: NA; clone size: few; V gene: TRBV3-1; J gene: TRBJ2-1; CDR3 DNA: TGTGCCAGCAGCCAATCTGGACAGTACAATGAGCAGTTCTTC; CDR3 protein: CASSQSGQYNEQFF
D gene: NA; clone size: many; V gene: TRBV4-1; J gene: TRBJ2-5; CDR3 DNA: TGCGCCAGCAGCCAAAGGACGAAGGGACAACGCGAAGAGACCCAGTACTTC; CDR3 protein: CASSQRTKGQREETQYF
D gene: NA; clone size: NA; V gene: TRBV5-1; J gene: TRBJ2-6; CDR3 DNA: TGCGCCAGCAGCACCGGACAAGCACAGAGCTCTGGGGCCAACGTCCTGACTTTC; CDR3 protein: CASSTGQAQSSGANVLTF
D gene: NA; clone size: NA; V gene: TRBV9; J gene: TRBJ2-7; CDR3 DNA: TGTGCCAGCAGCCCGGACAGCTCTACCTCCTACGAGCAGTACTTC; CDR3 protein: CASSPDSSTSYEQYF
D gene: NA; clone size: NA; V gene: TRBV11-3; J gene: TRBJ2-1; CDR3 DNA: TGTGCCAGCAGCCCCACCGTAGGGGGGGGATACAATGAGCAGTTCTTC; CDR3 protein: CASSPTVGGGYNEQFF
D gene: TRBD1; clone size: few; V gene: TRBV5-4; J gene: TRBJ1-1; CDR3 DNA: TGTGCCAGCAGCTTGGGACAGGGAAAGAACACTGAAGCTTTCTTT; CDR3 protein: CASSLGQGKNTEAFF
D gene: TRBD2; clone size: NA; V gene: TRBV3-1; J gene: TRBJ2-4; CDR3 DNA: TGTGCCAGCAGCCAGGGACTAGCGGAAAACATTCAGTACTTC; CDR3 protein: CASSQGLAENIQYF
D gene: TRBD2; clone size: many; V gene: TRBV5-1; J gene: TRBJ2-3; CDR3 DNA: TGCGCCAGCAGCCTACTAGGGTTGGCGGGGGGCACAGATACGCAGTATTTT; CDR3 protein: CASSLLGLAGGTDTQYF
D gene: NA; clone size: NA; V gene: TRBV27; J gene: TRBJ2-2; CDR3 DNA: TGTGCCAGCAGGGCCAGCGGCGCGAACACCGGGGAGCTGTTTTTT; CDR3 protein: CASRASGANTGELFF
D gene: NA; clone size: few; V gene: TRBV11-3; J gene: TRBJ1-5; CDR3 DNA: TGTGCCAGCAGCCCAGGGGAAGTAAGCAATCAGCCCCAGCATTTT; CDR3 protein: CASSPGEVSNQPQHF
D gene: TRBD1; clone size: NA; V gene: TRBV15; J gene: TRBJ1-1; CDR3 DNA: TGTGCCACCAGCAGAGGACAGGGGGCGCGGGTTGCTGAAGCTTTCTTT; CDR3 protein: CATSRGQGARVAEAFF
D gene: NA; clone size: NA; V gene: TRBV10-3; J gene: TRBJ1-3; CDR3 DNA: TGTGCCATCAGTGAGTCTGGGACCCCCAGCAACACCATATATTTT; CDR3 protein: CAISESGTPSNTIYF
D gene: TRBD1; clone size: NA; V gene: TRBV6-1; J gene: TRBJ1-1; CDR3 DNA: TGTGCCAGCAGTGAAGCCTTCGACAGGGGTAGATTTAGGACTGAAGCTTTCTTT; CDR3 protein: CASSEAFDRGRFRTEAFF